This passage covers 12 T cell receptor beta chains from one sample sequenced in a study of PD-L1 blockade in urothelial cancer (dated by TCRdb to the late 2010s). Library construction relied on the immunoSEQ multiplex PCR assay. TCRdb's version of the immuneACCESS table is confined to in-frame rearrangements and falls short of the full clone set. An unresolved V gene accounts for under half of the shortfall where checked; the remainder is of unknown origin. This sample is represented by about 56,000 clones; roughly 87% of them were singletons. Roughly 14% of the sample belongs to the ten largest clones. The time point label corresponds to: pretreatment peripheral blood. Sequences were derived from PBMCs, sampled around atezolizumab (anti-PD-L1) treatment. The receptor set was obtained from a man between 65 and 85 years old with urothelial cancer.

The chain recombines TRBV2 with TRBJ2-5; 8 nucleotides match TRBD2. V was pared by 6 bases and J by 4 bases, with 13 bases of the junction left unmatched. CDR1 SNHLY and CDR2 FYNNEI come from the germline V gene. This CDR3 has 16 amino acids. CDR3 sequence (DNA): TGTGCCAGCAGAGAGACCGGGACTAGATATGGAGAGACCCAGTACTTC. Protein: CASRETGTRYGETQYF. The full variable domain, in which reference TRBV2 and TRBJ2-5 provide the parts outside the CDR3, is EPEVTQTPSHQVTQMGQEVILRCVPISNHLYFYWYRQILGQKVEFLVSFYNNEISEKSEIFDDQFSVERPDGSNFTLKIRSTKLEDSAMYFCASRETGTRYGETQYFGPGTRLLVL.

The genes are TRBV28 and TRBJ2-1; 7 bases are a match to TRBD1. The CDR3 length is 13 residues. Germline V gene sequence: CDR1 MDHEN, CDR2 SYDVKM. The junction had 10 bases not matched to a gene; V was cut back by 5 bases and J by 12 bases. Here the CDR3 DNA reads TGTGCCAGCAGTGCACTAGGGGGCGCTCGGCAGTTCTTC. Encoded protein: CASSALGGARQFF. Based on the CDR3 plus reference TRBV28 and TRBJ2-1, the full variable domain is DVKVTQSSRYLVKRTGEKVFLECVQDMDHENMFWYRQDPGLGLRLIYFSYDVKMKEKGDIPEGYSVSREKKERFSLILESASTNQTSMYLCASSALGGARQFFGPGTRLTVL.

This chain links TRBV4-1 with TRBJ1-4; no firm D call. There are 16 residues in the CDR3. Germline CDR1 MGHRA, CDR2 YSYEKL. The V end lost 1 base, the J end lost 8 bases, and 17 bases lay between the germline ends. This chain's CDR3 is CASSQGEGVGREKLFF. The DNA for the CDR3 is TGCGCCAGCAGCCAAGGGGAGGGTGTAGGTCGAGAAAAACTGTTTTTT.

The V and J genes are TRBV7-9 and TRBJ2-1, with 7 nucleotides matching TRBD2. Germline V gene lookup returns CDR1 SEHNR and CDR2 FQNEAQ (reference sequence). The CDR3 consists of 13 residues. The V and J ends lost 6 bases and 10 bases, in that order; junction bases with no gene match: 9. The CDR3 is CASSSGRAREQFF. The DNA for the CDR3 is TGTGCCAGCAGTTCTGGGAGGGCCAGGGAGCAGTTCTTC.

The rearrangement links TRBV6-1 to TRBJ1-2, with TRBD1 matching over 9 bases. Trimming cost V 1 base and J 7 bases; bases outside gene matches: 4. Looked up from germline, CDR1 is MNHNS and CDR2 is SASEGT. The CDR3 loop spans 14 amino acids. Written as DNA, the CDR3 is TGTGCCAGCAGTGAAGTGGGACAGGGAGGTGGCTACACCTTC. Its protein product is CASSEVGQGGGYTF.

The chain links TRBV19 to TRBJ1-2; 8 positions agree with TRBD1. Germline CDR1 LNHDA, CDR2 SQIVND (reference sequence). This CDR3 has 14 residues. The junction had 9 bases not matched to a gene; V was cut back by 4 bases and J by 8 bases. The CDR3 loop is CASSTRQGNSGYTF. The CDR3 DNA sequence: TGTGCCAGTAGTACAAGACAGGGGAATAGCGGCTACACCTTC.

This clone was counted once. The chain joins TRBV14 to TRBJ2-1, with no clear D. Germline assignment: CDR1 SGHDN and CDR2 FVKESK. This CDR3 contains 11 residues. The V gene lost 3 bases and the J gene lost 6 bases, with 3 bases spanning the gap. The CDR3 loop reads CASSHSNEQFF. The CDR3 DNA follows: TGTGCCAGCAGCCATAGCAATGAGCAGTTCTTC.

The genes are TRBV28 and TRBJ1-5, with D unresolved. Germline V gives CDR1 MDHEN, CDR2 SYDVKM. CDR3 length equals 12 residues. V was pared by 8 bases and J by 3 bases, with 8 bases between. The CDR3 spells CASRQHNQPQHF. The CDR3 bases are TGTGCCAGCCGACAACACAATCAGCCCCAGCATTTT.

The chain carries TRBV5-1 and TRBJ2-1; TRBD1 aligns across 11 bases. This CDR3 has 16 amino acids. Germline CDR1 is SGHRS and CDR2 is YFSETQ. The trim removed 0 bases at V and 9 bases at J, leaving 8 bases unmatched. CDR3 nucleotide sequence: TGCGCCAGCAGCTTGGATGGACAGGGGGCGTCGGGTGAGCAGTTCTTC. Translating gives CASSLDGQGASGEQFF.

The chain combines TRBV18 with TRBJ2-3; TRBD1 aligns across 8 bases. The V gene's germline CDR1 is KGHSH and CDR2 LQKENI. There are 14 residues in the CDR3. V lost 6 bases, J lost 6 bases, and 8 bases stayed unmatched. The CDR3 region is CASSGAGGADTQYF. Here the CDR3 DNA reads TGTGCCAGCTCCGGGGCAGGGGGCGCCGATACGCAGTATTTT.

The chain couples TRBV13 to TRBJ2-1, with 8 bases lining up with TRBD2. CDR3 length equals 15 residues. Unmatched junction bases numbered 5, after V lost 5 bases and J lost 2 bases. Germline V gives CDR1 PRHDT, CDR2 FYEKMQ (reference sequence). In nucleotides, the CDR3 is TGTGCCAGCAGCCTGACTAGCGAGCCCTACAATGAGCAGTTCTTC. It encodes CASSLTSEPYNEQFF.

The chain recombines TRBV29-1 with TRBJ2-5, with D possibly TRBD2 on 6 matching bases. With 5 bases removed from V and 4 bases from J, the gap between germline ends came to 17 bases. Looked up from germline, CDR1 is SQVTM and CDR2 is ANQGSEA. The CDR3 spans 14 residues. The CDR3 loop is CSVTTLAYGETQYF. For the CDR3, the DNA is TGCAGCGTTACAACACTAGCTTATGGAGAGACCCAGTACTTC.